This is a list of T cell receptor beta chains from one sample in a study of T and B cells in COVID-19 patients. MiXCR, applied by TCRdb to the multiplex PCR reads, yields one record per CDR3 protein. The sample has tens of thousands of distinct CDR3 sequences, 25% to 35% seen once. Sequencing was done on a sample of blood. The receptors were gathered from a human donor who had recovered from COVID-19. Each CDR3 is given with its conserved first and last residue. The D gene is left open where the match is weak. Clone size is shown for a subset of rows, as once, few, many or a class of expanded clone.

D gene: TRBD1; V gene: TRBV29-1; J gene: TRBJ2-7; clone size: medium-sized; CDR3 protein: CSGHKPGQGEHF; CDR3 DNA: TGCAGCGGCCACAAGCCCGGACAGGGGGAACACTTC
D gene: TRBD1; V gene: TRBV6-5; J gene: TRBJ1-5; clone size: few; CDR3 protein: CASRDGQGGNQPQHF; CDR3 DNA: TGTGCCAGCAGAGACGGACAGGGTGGCAATCAGCCCCAGCATTTT
D gene: NA; V gene: TRBV12-3/TRBV12-4; J gene: TRBJ2-5; clone size: medium-sized; CDR3 protein: CASSLGETQYF; CDR3 DNA: TGTGCCAGCAGTTTAGGGGAGACCCAGTACTTC
D gene: TRBD2; V gene: TRBV19; J gene: TRBJ2-3; clone size: NA; CDR3 protein: CASRPGLGTTDTQYF; CDR3 DNA: TGTGCCAGTAGACCGGGACTAGGAACCACAGATACGCAGTATTTT
D gene: NA; V gene: TRBV20-1; J gene: TRBJ1-5; clone size: few; CDR3 protein: CSARPPGQPQHF; CDR3 DNA: TGCAGTGCCCGCCCCCCGGGTCAGCCCCAGCATTTT
D gene: TRBD1; V gene: TRBV7-6; J gene: TRBJ1-4; clone size: NA; CDR3 protein: CASSLVGGEKLFF; CDR3 DNA: TGTGCCAGCAGCTTAGTAGGGGGCGAAAAACTGTTTTTT
D gene: NA; V gene: TRBV15; J gene: TRBJ1-1; clone size: few; CDR3 protein: CATSPYRRGRDTEAFF; CDR3 DNA: TGTGCCACCAGCCCTTACCGGAGGGGCCGGGACACTGAAGCTTTCTTT
D gene: NA; V gene: TRBV6-5; J gene: TRBJ2-5; clone size: many; CDR3 protein: CASSPGGWKTQYF; CDR3 DNA: TGTGCCAGCAGCCCAGGAGGGTGGAAGACCCAGTACTTC
D gene: NA; V gene: TRBV29-1; J gene: TRBJ2-7; clone size: medium-sized; CDR3 protein: CSVEEGQGGDEQYF; CDR3 DNA: TGCAGCGTTGAAGAAGGGCAGGGTGGGGACGAGCAGTACTTC
D gene: TRBD2; V gene: TRBV20-1; J gene: TRBJ2-3; clone size: NA; CDR3 protein: CSARDLVVAGGKGTDTQYF; CDR3 DNA: TGCAGTGCTAGGGACCTGGTAGTAGCGGGAGGGAAAGGCACAGATACGCAGTATTTT
D gene: NA; V gene: TRBV20-1; J gene: TRBJ2-5; clone size: NA; CDR3 protein: CSAQRGETQYF; CDR3 DNA: TGCAGTGCTCAGCGCGGAGAGACCCAGTACTTC
D gene: TRBD1; V gene: TRBV15; J gene: TRBJ1-2; clone size: few; CDR3 protein: CATSIDRGAGGYTF; CDR3 DNA: TGTGCCACCAGCATCGACAGGGGGGCTGGTGGCTACACCTTC
D gene: TRBD2; V gene: TRBV24-1; J gene: TRBJ2-1; clone size: NA; CDR3 protein: CATSGPPGTSGYNEQFF; CDR3 DNA: TGTGCCACCAGTGGTCCCCCCGGGACTAGCGGCTACAATGAGCAGTTCTTC
D gene: TRBD2; V gene: TRBV5-1; J gene: TRBJ2-5; clone size: NA; CDR3 protein: CASSEEGTKEETQYF; CDR3 DNA: TGCGCCAGCAGCGAGGAAGGGACTAAAGAAGAGACCCAGTACTTC
D gene: TRBD1; V gene: TRBV13; J gene: TRBJ2-5; clone size: few; CDR3 protein: CASSPRDSSQETQYF; CDR3 DNA: TGTGCCAGCAGCCCTCGGGACAGCTCCCAAGAGACCCAGTACTTC
D gene: NA; V gene: TRBV30; J gene: TRBJ1-5; clone size: NA; CDR3 protein: CAWSVGPSNQPQHF; CDR3 DNA: TGTGCCTGGAGTGTGGGGCCCAGCAATCAGCCCCAGCATTTT
D gene: TRBD2; V gene: TRBV12-3/TRBV12-4; J gene: TRBJ2-7; clone size: few; CDR3 protein: CASSILAGELYEQYF; CDR3 DNA: TGTGCCAGCAGTATACTAGCGGGGGAACTCTACGAGCAGTACTTC
D gene: NA; V gene: TRBV12-3/TRBV12-4; J gene: TRBJ2-7; clone size: few; CDR3 protein: CASSPGLPHYEQYF; CDR3 DNA: TGTGCCAGCAGTCCGGGACTTCCGCACTACGAGCAGTACTTC
D gene: NA; V gene: TRBV6-1; J gene: TRBJ1-2; clone size: few; CDR3 protein: CASSEADYGYTF; CDR3 DNA: TGTGCCAGCAGTGAAGCGGACTATGGCTACACCTTC
D gene: TRBD1; V gene: TRBV6-5; J gene: TRBJ2-3; clone size: NA; CDR3 protein: CASSELGTGVTDTQYF; CDR3 DNA: TGTGCCAGCAGTGAATTGGGGACAGGGGTGACAGATACGCAGTATTTT
D gene: TRBD2; V gene: TRBV25-1; J gene: TRBJ2-5; clone size: NA; CDR3 protein: CASSVSWGGETQYF; CDR3 DNA: TGTGCCAGCAGTGTAAGCTGGGGAGGGGAGACCCAGTACTTC
D gene: TRBD2; V gene: TRBV6-5; J gene: TRBJ2-7; clone size: NA; CDR3 protein: CASSWIGLAGGVSSYEQYF; CDR3 DNA: TGTGCCAGCAGTTGGATCGGACTAGCGGGAGGGGTAAGCTCCTACGAGCAGTACTTC